A selection of T cell receptor beta chains follows, all from one sample in a study of PD-1 blockade in classical Hodgkin lymphoma. Using immunoSEQ multiplex PCR, the repertoire was profiled, and TCRdb retains in-frame clones only, with some absent. The data contain tens of thousands of clones, around nine tenths of them singletons. The sequences come from peripheral blood mononuclear cells (PBMCs), collected at baseline. Receptors originate from a human donor with classical Hodgkin lymphoma. CDR3s include the opening cysteine and the closing phenylalanine or tryptophan. D genes are given only for firm matches. Size is stated for part of the rows, as once, few or many counts, or as a class when the clone is expanded.

J: TRBJ2-7
V: TRBV7-2
D: TRBD2
size: once
CDR3: CASRKTGRAMYEQYF
DNA: TGTGCCAGCAGAAAGACCGGGAGGGCCATGTACGAGCAGTACTTC

J: TRBJ1-2
V: TRBV18
D: NA
size: NA
CDR3: CASSPGPGQEFGYTF
DNA: TGTGCCAGCTCACCGGGTCCAGGGCAAGAATTTGGCTACACCTTC

J: TRBJ2-4
V: TRBV5-4
D: NA
size: NA
CDR3: CASRGDNKNIQYF
DNA: TGTGCCAGCAGAGGGGATAACAAAAACATTCAGTACTTC

J: TRBJ2-1
V: TRBV28
D: TRBD1
size: NA
CDR3: CASPPDRGSSSSYNEQFF
DNA: TGTGCCAGCCCACCTGACAGGGGGTCCTCGAGCTCCTACAATGAGCAGTTCTTC

J: TRBJ1-1
V: TRBV2
D: NA
size: NA
CDR3: CASSLKGVKEPEAFF
DNA: TGTGCCAGCAGCCTTAAAGGGGTGAAGGAGCCTGAAGCTTTCTTT

J: TRBJ2-1
V: TRBV7-9
D: TRBD2
size: NA
CDR3: CASSLLAGYNEQFF
DNA: TGTGCCAGCAGCTTACTAGCGGGCTACAATGAGCAGTTCTTC

J: TRBJ2-1
V: TRBV5-6
D: NA
size: NA
CDR3: CASSLAPSEQFF
DNA: TGTGCCAGCAGCTTGGCCCCTTCTGAGCAGTTCTTC

J: TRBJ1-5
V: TRBV28
D: NA
size: NA
CDR3: CASTPSSFNQPQHF
DNA: TGTGCCAGCACCCCTTCTTCATTCAATCAGCCCCAGCATTTT

J: TRBJ2-5
V: TRBV7-6
D: NA
size: NA
CDR3: CASSLLAGGQTQYF
DNA: TGTGCCAGCAGCTTACTGGCAGGGGGGCAGACCCAGTACTTC

J: TRBJ2-7
V: TRBV5-4
D: TRBD1
size: NA
CDR3: CASSATGGIYEQYF
DNA: TGTGCCAGCAGCGCTACAGGGGGAATCTACGAGCAGTACTTC

J: TRBJ2-5
V: TRBV18
D: NA
size: NA
CDR3: CASSPTAAGYQETQYF
DNA: TGTGCCAGCTCACCCACGGCCGCCGGCTACCAAGAGACCCAGTACTTC

J: TRBJ2-6
V: TRBV5-1
D: NA
size: NA
CDR3: CASGRPGANVLTF
DNA: TGCGCCAGTGGGCGGCCTGGGGCCAACGTCCTGACTTTC

J: TRBJ2-3
V: TRBV18
D: NA
size: NA
CDR3: CASSPGLTDTQYF
DNA: TGTGCCAGCTCACCAGGGCTCACAGATACGCAGTATTTT

J: TRBJ2-7
V: TRBV29-1
D: NA
size: NA
CDR3: CSAGEGLSYEQYF
DNA: TGCAGCGCCGGAGAGGGGCTCTCCTACGAGCAGTACTTC

J: TRBJ2-5
V: TRBV5-6
D: NA
size: NA
CDR3: CASSGREWETQYF
DNA: TGTGCCAGCAGCGGCCGGGAGTGGGAGACCCAGTACTTC

J: TRBJ2-7
V: TRBV27
D: NA
size: NA
CDR3: CASSPSSGTETYEQYF
DNA: TGTGCCAGCAGTCCCAGTTCTGGGACGGAGACCTACGAGCAGTACTTC

J: TRBJ1-4
V: TRBV19
D: NA
size: once
CDR3: CASSRTSLATNEKLFF
DNA: TGTGCCAGTAGCAGGACTTCTCTTGCAACTAATGAAAAACTGTTTTTT

J: TRBJ2-5
V: TRBV5-6
D: NA
size: NA
CDR3: CASSRGQRGEGETQYF
DNA: TGTGCCAGCAGCCGGGGACAAAGGGGCGAGGGAGAGACCCAGTACTTC

J: TRBJ1-1
V: TRBV7-6
D: NA
size: NA
CDR3: CASSLGRPMNTEAFF
DNA: TGTGCCAGCAGCTTAGGCAGGCCGATGAACACTGAAGCTTTCTTT

J: TRBJ2-3
V: TRBV27
D: TRBD2
size: once
CDR3: CASKSLRGGTDTQYF
DNA: TGTGCCAGCAAAAGTTTGCGGGGGGGCACAGATACGCAGTATTTT

J: TRBJ2-7
V: TRBV28
D: TRBD1
size: NA
CDR3: CASRDRAYEQYF
DNA: TGTGCCAGCAGGGACAGGGCCTACGAGCAGTACTTC

J: TRBJ2-1
V: TRBV19
D: NA
size: NA
CDR3: CASRETGNNEQFF
DNA: TGTGCCAGTCGAGAGACAGGCAACAATGAGCAGTTCTTC

J: TRBJ1-2
V: TRBV7-9
D: TRBD1
size: NA
CDR3: CASRGTGHKHGYTF
DNA: TGTGCCAGCCGAGGGACAGGGCATAAACATGGCTACACCTTC

J: TRBJ2-2
V: TRBV6-5
D: NA
size: NA
CDR3: CASSIESNTGELFF
DNA: TGTGCCAGCAGCATTGAATCGAACACCGGGGAGCTGTTTTTT

J: TRBJ2-5
V: TRBV7-9
D: NA
size: NA
CDR3: CASSPDVAHVETQYF
DNA: TGTGCCAGCAGCCCTGACGTGGCCCACGTGGAGACCCAGTACTTC

J: TRBJ2-5
V: TRBV7-2
D: TRBD2
size: NA
CDR3: CASSLARGGGDETQYF
DNA: TGTGCCAGCAGCTTAGCCCGCGGGGGGGGAGATGAGACCCAGTACTTC

J: TRBJ2-3
V: TRBV9
D: TRBD2
size: once
CDR3: CASSVAGGADTQYF
DNA: TGTGCCAGCAGCGTAGCGGGGGGAGCAGATACGCAGTATTTT

J: TRBJ2-5
V: TRBV19
D: TRBD1
size: NA
CDR3: CASSTGTGGLETQYF
DNA: TGTGCCAGTAGCACCGGGACAGGGGGCTTGGAGACCCAGTACTTC

J: TRBJ2-7
V: TRBV6-1
D: TRBD2
size: NA
CDR3: CASRQDSGPVGFYEQYF
DNA: TGTGCCAGCCGTCAAGATAGCGGGCCGGTCGGATTCTACGAGCAGTACTTC

J: TRBJ1-5
V: TRBV27
D: NA
size: once
CDR3: CASSFVGNNQPQHF
DNA: TGTGCCAGCAGTTTCGTAGGGAACAATCAGCCCCAGCATTTT

J: TRBJ2-7
V: TRBV6-1
D: NA
size: NA
CDR3: CASRYLQDSYEQYF
DNA: TGTGCCAGCAGATACTTACAGGACTCCTACGAGCAGTACTTC